Listed below are T cell receptor beta chains from one sample, sequenced in a study of T cells in Graves' hyperthyroidism and ophthalmopathy. Each CDR3 protein is one row after TCRdb ran MiXCR on the multiplex PCR reads. The sample includes about 350,000 distinct CDR3 sequences, roughly 13% of them seen just once. The sample was blood. These receptor sequences come from a woman younger than 45 with Graves' hyperthyroidism. Both conserved end residues are part of each CDR3.

v_call	j_call	cdr3_aa
TRBV6-5	TRBJ2-1	CASSYPGTSGRAFNEQFF
TRBV2	TRBJ1-6	CASSPDSHNSPLHF
TRBV6-2/TRBV6-3	TRBJ1-3	CASSRGPAGNTIYF
TRBV10-3	TRBJ1-1	CAISGRTDTEAFF
TRBV6-1	TRBJ1-5	CASGVRGEGGSNQPQHF
TRBV6-1	TRBJ1-2	CASRRGAYYGYTF
TRBV19	TRBJ2-1	CASTPGGARGYMNEQFF
TRBV28	TRBJ2-7	CASNPPGQPLREQYF
TRBV20-1	TRBJ2-2	CSARPGTSGRYTGELFF
TRBV7-9	TRBJ2-1	CASRAWDNEQFF
TRBV12-3/TRBV12-4	TRBJ2-5	CASRLAGGAETQYF
TRBV6-2/TRBV6-3	TRBJ2-1	CASCPTESSVHEQFF
TRBV19	TRBJ1-2	CASSRDRFPGYTF
TRBV28	TRBJ1-3	CASSPYGGDPGNTIYF
TRBV29-1	TRBJ1-2	CSVLTPTGTLAGYGYTF
TRBV20-1	TRBJ2-5	CSAILEDLQETQYF
TRBV28	TRBJ2-7	CASIKDSAGAAGGEQYF
TRBV5-5	TRBJ2-1	CASSSYYSYNEQFF
TRBV7-2	TRBJ2-1	CASSLSTSGRGHEQFF
TRBV5-5	TRBJ2-7	CASSYGGYYEQYF
TRBV5-4	TRBJ2-7	CASSLGGSLSYEQYF
TRBV4-1	TRBJ2-1	CASSQGQGLPPNEQFF
TRBV30	TRBJ2-3	CAWSVGTEETDTQYF
TRBV11-1	TRBJ2-4	CASSPSQGEAKNIQYF
TRBV20-1	TRBJ2-5	CSAIGAFTSGSSETQYF
TRBV7-2	TRBJ2-1	CASGNSGSSYNEQFF
TRBV19	TRBJ2-2	CASSIDLTGSELFF
TRBV12-3/TRBV12-4	TRBJ2-3	CASRVPNGDTQYF
TRBV7-9	TRBJ1-2	CASSFSPRADGYTF
TRBV5-6	TRBJ2-7	CASSEGTEYEQYF
TRBV12-3/TRBV12-4	TRBJ1-2	CASSSPGGLDYGYTF
TRBV7-9	TRBJ1-1	CASSLRREVKPEAFF
TRBV27	TRBJ2-7	CASSFGGPSYEQYF
TRBV18	TRBJ2-7	CASSPHRGRSEQYF
TRBV29-1	TRBJ2-4	CSVEDGRNIQYF
TRBV20-1	TRBJ2-5	CSARDTGGLAGGGETQYF
TRBV12-3/TRBV12-4	TRBJ2-1	CATVNNEQFF
TRBV12-5	TRBJ2-3	CASGLESSTDTQYF
TRBV25-1	TRBJ2-5	CASSAYGNQETQYF
TRBV6-1	TRBJ1-6	CASSNLNSNSPLHF